This TCR beta chain is from a study of cytomegalovirus exposure and HLA in healthy donors. The study, taken as a whole, reports: The listing of some 170 TCR beta chains classed them as cytomegalovirus-associated. Links to common viral pathogens appeared, in a later analysis, for several of the most significant clusters. Later analysis found that TCR beta chains associated with HLA were more clonally expanded than other, equally common chains.

Donors sampled were nominally healthy, though unrecorded immune exposures were likely. Primers for the PCR totalled 60 Vbeta and 13 Jbeta. Generated by immunoSEQ multiplex PCR, the TCRdb table keeps only in-frame clones and is missing some. The sample yields over 85,000 clones, under 85% seen once. As regards this clone: What it binds is not known.

Between the trimmed V and J ends, which lost 1 base and 5 bases, there was a span of 14 bases. CDR1 and CDR2 from the germline V gene are SGHTA and FQGTGA. There are 15 residues in the CDR3. Sequenced material: PBMCs. The chain carries TRBV7-3 and TRBJ1-1; possible D gene TRBD1, 6 bases. The receptor was derived from a female donor in good health and CMV-seropositive. The CDR3 DNA follows: TGTGCCAGCAGCTTAATCTCTGACAGGAGGACTGAAGCTTTCTTT. Translating it yields CASSLISDRRTEAFF.